The present T cell receptor (beta chain) was sequenced within a study of preoperative IRX-2 immunotherapy in early breast cancer. The germline V gene encodes CDR1 MDHEN and CDR2 SYDVKM. After removal of 3 bases from V and 5 bases from J, the junction contained 2 bases not matched to a gene. CDR3 length: 15 amino acids. The treatment here: preoperative locoregional IRX-2 cytokine immunotherapy. Patients received preoperative, locoregional IRX-2 cytokine immunotherapy in a phase Ib study. TCRdb's copy holds only in-frame clones and misses some; the assay was immunoSEQ multiplex PCR. The sample holds about 11,000 clones, 65% to 90% seen once.

The material was lymph node tissue, obtained before IRX-2 immunotherapy. The chain couples TRBV28 to TRBJ2-2; 11 nucleotides match TRBD2. The clonotype originates from a human donor with breast cancer. The CDR3 reads CASSFRLAGTGELFF. DNA for the CDR3: TGTGCCAGCAGTTTCAGACTAGCGGGAACCGGGGAGCTGTTTTTT. Based on the CDR3 plus reference TRBV28 and TRBJ2-2, the full variable domain is DVKVTQSSRYLVKRTGEKVFLECVQDMDHENMFWYRQDPGLGLRLIYFSYDVKMKEKGDIPEGYSVSREKKERFSLILESASTNQTSMYLCASSFRLAGTGELFFGEGSRLTVL.